This is a list of T cell receptor beta chains from one sample in a study of blood T cell repertoires in COVID-19. Measured with immunoSEQ multiplex PCR; TCRdb has only the in-frame clones, and not every one. The sample has hundreds of thousands of clones, roughly 80% seen once. Sequencing was carried out using PBMCs or T cells enriched from blood (not recorded which). These receptors came from a man between 40 and 49 years old who had been exposed to COVID-19. Both conserved end residues are part of each CDR3. Fields, in order: D gene, J gene, clone size, V gene, CDR3 protein, CDR3 DNA. The D gene is left open where the match is weak. Size values are once, few and many counts, or a class for expanded clones, and some rows have none.

>.|TRBJ2-3|.|TRBV6-1
CASSEFSAGGTQYF
TGTGCCAGCAGTGAGTTTAGCGCCGGAGGTACGCAGTATTTT
>TRBD1|TRBJ2-7|.|TRBV4-1
CASSHTRITGARYYEQYF
TGCGCCAGCAGCCATACCCGAATAACAGGGGCTAGGTACTACGAGCAGTACTTC
>.|TRBJ1-4|.|TRBV7-9
CASRIGGPNEKLFF
TGTGCCAGCAGGATCGGAGGGCCTAATGAAAAACTGTTTTTT
>TRBD2|TRBJ2-3|once|TRBV25-1
CASRETSGETDTQYF
TGTGCCAGCAGGGAAACTAGCGGGGAAACAGATACGCAGTATTTT
>TRBD2|TRBJ2-3|.|TRBV5-4
CASNQGLAATDTQYF
TGTGCCAGCAACCAGGGACTAGCGGCTACAGATACGCAGTATTTT
>.|TRBJ2-7|.|TRBV5-6
CASSLANSPNYEQYF
TGTGCCAGCAGCCTAGCTAATTCGCCAAACTACGAGCAGTACTTC
>TRBD1|TRBJ2-2|once|TRBV9
CASSTGTGRNTGELFF
TGTGCCAGCAGCACTGGGACAGGGAGGAACACCGGGGAGCTGTTTTTT
>.|TRBJ2-2|many|TRBV6-1
CASSEGGRETGELFF
TGTGCCAGCAGTGAAGGGGGGCGCGAGACCGGGGAGCTGTTTTTT
>.|TRBJ2-3|.|TRBV7-9
CASSFGERGTDTQYF
TGTGCCAGCAGCTTTGGGGAGAGGGGCACAGATACGCAGTATTTT
>.|TRBJ1-2|.|TRBV13
CASSSTRAEGNYGYTF
TGTGCCAGCAGCTCTACCCGAGCGGAGGGGAACTATGGCTACACCTTC
>.|TRBJ1-5|.|TRBV15
CATSPLDLQGIVVSNQPQHF
TGTGCCACCAGCCCTTTAGATCTACAGGGAATCGTGGTAAGCAATCAGCCCCAGCATTTT
>.|TRBJ2-1|few|TRBV6-4
CASKGRGVNEQFF
TGTGCCAGCAAAGGCCGGGGAGTCAATGAGCAGTTCTTC
>TRBD2|TRBJ2-3|once|TRBV30
CAWSATSVKSDTQYF
TGTGCCTGGAGTGCGACTAGCGTTAAATCAGATACGCAGTATTTT
>.|TRBJ1-1|.|TRBV19
CASSLDSWNTEAFF
TGTGCCAGTAGTTTGGACAGTTGGAACACTGAAGCTTTCTTT
>TRBD2|TRBJ2-7|.|TRBV5-6
CASSLAKGLAGGDEQYF
TGTGCCAGCAGCTTGGCCAAGGGACTAGCGGGAGGGGATGAGCAGTACTTC
>TRBD2|TRBJ2-1|.|TRBV15
CATSRDLSAGGYNEQFF
TGTGCCACCAGCAGAGATCTTTCGGCGGGGGGTTACAATGAGCAGTTCTTC
>.|TRBJ1-1|.|TRBV3-1/TRBV3-2
CASSQGQGWDTEAFF
TGTGCCAGCAGCCAAGGGCAGGGGTGGGACACTGAAGCTTTCTTT
>TRBD2|TRBJ2-6|.|TRBV19
CATRGGGAYSGANVLTF
TGTGCCACCCGCGGGGGAGGGGCCTACTCTGGGGCCAACGTCCTGACTTTC
>.|TRBJ2-4|.|TRBV7-3
CASSLGAATNPFF
TGTGCCAGCAGCTTAGGGGCAGCCACCAACCCTTTCTTC
>TRBD1|TRBJ1-6|.|TRBV2
CATSESGQGNSPLHF
TGTGCCACCTCTGAGTCCGGACAGGGGAATTCACCCCTCCACTTT
>TRBD1|TRBJ1-3|.|TRBV5-1
CASSSGQGVRNTIYF
TGCGCCAGCAGCTCAGGACAGGGGGTACGGAACACCATATATTTT
>TRBD2|TRBJ2-2|.|TRBV4-1
CASSRLAVGETGELFF
TGCGCCAGCAGCCGACTAGCGGTAGGGGAGACCGGGGAGCTGTTTTTT
>TRBD1|TRBJ1-3|.|TRBV5-4
CASSSGQGPPGNTIYF
TGTGCCAGCAGCTCCGGACAGGGACCTCCTGGAAACACCATATATTTT
>TRBD2|TRBJ2-2|.|TRBV9
CASSVVGASGTGELFF
TGTGCCAGCAGCGTAGTTGGGGCTAGCGGGACCGGGGAGCTGTTTTTT
>.|TRBJ2-7|.|TRBV2
CASSDFALGSSYEQYF
TGTGCCAGCAGCGACTTTGCTTTGGGGAGTTCCTACGAGCAGTACTTC
>TRBD1|TRBJ1-1|.|TRBV20-1
CSARKGAYEFF
TGCAGTGCTAGGAAGGGGGCTTATGAGTTCTTT
>TRBD1|TRBJ1-2|few|TRBV9
CASSGAGGLLYGYTF
TGTGCCAGCAGCGGAGCAGGGGGTCTCCTCTATGGCTACACCTTC
>.|TRBJ2-1|.|TRBV3-1/TRBV3-2
CASRSSSYNEQFF
TGTGCCAGTCGTTCTAGCTCCTACAATGAGCAGTTCTTC
>.|TRBJ1-6|.|TRBV6-5
CASTYDNSYNSPLHF
TGTGCCAGCACCTATGACAACTCCTATAATTCACCCCTCCACTTT
>TRBD1|TRBJ2-1|.|TRBV9
CASSGRDRTYNEQFF
TGTGCCAGCAGCGGCCGGGACAGGACCTACAATGAGCAGTTCTTC
>.|TRBJ2-3|.|TRBV9
CASSVDVEYSRITDTQYF
TGTGCCAGCAGCGTAGATGTGGAGTACTCACGCATCACAGATACGCAGTATTTT
>.|TRBJ2-6|.|TRBV4-1
CASSQEDSVSRANVLTF
TGCGCCAGCAGCCAAGAAGACAGTGTCTCGAGGGCCAACGTCCTGACTTTC
>.|TRBJ2-5|.|TRBV5-6
CASSTYCSTQYF
TGTGCCAGCAGCACCTACTGTTCGACCCAGTACTTC
>TRBD2|TRBJ2-3|.|TRBV6-5
CASRSSGMSTDTQYF
TGTGCCAGCAGATCTAGCGGGATGAGCACAGATACGCAGTATTTT
>TRBD1|TRBJ2-7|.|TRBV12-3/TRBV12-4
CASSRGPSEQYF
TGTGCCAGCAGCAGGGGGCCGAGCGAGCAGTACTTC
>TRBD1|TRBJ2-5|.|TRBV5-1
CASSIGQGDSKTQYF
TGCGCCAGCAGCATTGGACAGGGGGATTCGAAGACCCAGTACTTC
>.|TRBJ1-6|.|TRBV14
CASSLERNSPLHF
TGTGCCAGCAGCTTAGAGAGAAATTCACCCCTCCACTTT
>.|TRBJ2-2|.|TRBV5-5
CASSSRGVGLPGELFF
TGTGCCAGCAGCTCGCGGGGAGTAGGACTACCCGGGGAGCTGTTTTTT
>.|TRBJ1-5|.|TRBV6-1
CASSVTGGPSNQPQHF
TGTGCCAGCAGTGTAACCGGGGGACCTAGCAATCAGCCCCAGCATTTT
>.|TRBJ2-2|.|TRBV24-1
CATSPWTSNTGELFF
TGTGCCACCAGTCCCTGGACTTCGAACACCGGGGAGCTGTTTTTT
>TRBD2|TRBJ2-3|.|TRBV6-5
CASGAGGRTDTQYF
TGTGCCAGCGGGGCGGGAGGGAGAACAGATACGCAGTATTTT
>.|TRBJ1-5|.|TRBV30
CAWTSGQPNQPQHF
TGTGCCTGGACTTCCGGACAGCCCAATCAGCCCCAGCATTTT